The entry below describes one TCR beta chain. The specificity of this receptor is unknown. One base away there is no much larger clone; base qualities are not given. TCR beta repertoires were profiled from peripheral blood of some 13 young patients with multiple sclerosis to demonstrate the VDJtools post-analysis software. The patients with multiple sclerosis were children and adolescents between about 6 and 17 years of age. The sample originates from a study of post-analysis software for immune sequencing data (dated by TCRdb to the mid-2010s). Some background on the complete study: Relapsing-remitting, secondary progressive and progressive-relapsing multiple sclerosis were recorded as disease courses, and subtype annotation was lacking for some patients. A subset of samples was prepared in parallel using single-end sample barcoding, then pooled and co-amplified after Illumina adapter ligation. The patient repertoires were set against about 12 previously published healthy control repertoires from donors whose ages ranged from about 6 to 27 years.

On the study overall, not on this receptor specifically: Patients showed significantly higher frequencies than controls for several TRBV segments, among them TRBV5-6, TRBV5-1 and TRBV20-1. The multiple sclerosis patient group was slightly younger than the control group. Significantly lower normalized Chao1 diversity was found in multiple sclerosis patients than in controls, suggesting substantial peripheral T-cell clonal expansion. Direct clustering with F measure revealed strong co-clustering of samples prepared in the same batch, which led to a batch-effect correction.

According to the germline V gene, CDR1 reads SGHRS and CDR2 reads YFSETQ. Germline trimming: 4 bases from V, 0 bases from J; junction bases outside gene matches: 5. The CDR3 runs 16 amino acids, cysteine and phenylalanine included. Only the CDR3 part of the read is kept: 48 bases, read in frame from the first base. The library relied on PCR. Sequencing relied on an Illumina HiSeq 2500. To reduce PCR and sequencing biases, unique molecular identifiers were incorporated into the TCR beta cDNA libraries. Per 1 to 10 million input T cells, roughly 500,000 cDNA molecules were obtained, such that each molecule approximated one T cell. The patient libraries were prepared and sequenced using the same protocol as the earlier healthy control dataset. Within a given batch, samples were prepared together, multiplexed and sequenced on the same HiSeq lane. The study's processing was this. Raw barcoded reads were processed with MIGEC, discarding single-read molecular identifier groups before consensus assembly and CDR3 extraction. VDJtools was used for post-analysis of the clonotype tables, and diversity was normalized by down-sampling every dataset to the size of the smallest sample. To correct batch-related cross-sample contamination, repertoire overlap clustering matched CDR3 amino acid sequences but not nucleotide sequences. TCRdb reanalyzed the raw reads on its own, using fastp at Q25 for trimming and MiXCR for clone calling, and kept in-frame beta chains. Entries that share a CDR3 protein sequence are merged under the most common genes and DNA. The V and J calls were determined by TCRdb, not by the authors. The sample records about 500,000 distinct CDR3 sequences, under 55% of which are singletons. The top ten hold about an eighth of the sample.

Sequenced sample: blood. This sequence was found in a girl aged 10 to 17 with multiple sclerosis. This chain is built from TRBV5-1 and TRBJ2-1, with 9 bases aligning to TRBD2. The sequence in DNA is TGCGCCAGCAGCATAGCTAGCGGGACCTCCTACAATGAGCAGTTCTTC. This translates into CASSIASGTSYNEQFF.